This T cell receptor (beta chain) originates from a study of OX40 agonist ivuxolimab in advanced cancers. V lost 5 bases, J lost 10 bases, and 11 bases stayed unmatched. The CDR3 runs 14 residues. CDR1 and CDR2 from the germline V gene are MNHEY and SMNVEV (reference sequence). This clone has just one count. Its matching antigen is unknown. TCRdb keeps only in-frame clones here, not all; method: immunoSEQ multiplex PCR. The sample includes tens of thousands of clones, about 90% seen only once; the top ten take over 6.5%. Overall study findings and caveats: Relative to CD4+ cells, CD8+ T cells on average had more expanded clones.

This material consisted of CD4+ or CD8+ T cells sorted from blood, taken in a trial of the OX40 agonist ivuxolimab. This chain joins TRBV27 and TRBJ2-4; 7 bases line up with TRBD1. The source is an adult with an advanced solid tumor such as melanoma, head and neck, liver or kidney cancer. The DNA of the CDR3 is TGTGCCAGCAGTCCCAATGGACAGGTCTGGATTCAGTACTTC. Its translation: CASSPNGQVWIQYF.